These 9 T cell receptor beta chains were sequenced from one sample in a study of blood T cell repertoires in COVID-19. Only in-frame clones appear in the TCRdb table, and some are missing; sequencing was by immunoSEQ multiplex PCR. The sample yields tens of thousands of clones, roughly 85% seen once. Sequenced: peripheral blood. The receptors originated from a man over 45 with COVID-19, enrolled during active disease.

V gene TRBV30 combines with J gene TRBJ1-6; 7 positions match TRBD1. CDR1 is GTSNPN and CDR2 is SVGIG in the germline V gene (reference sequence). There are 13 residues in the CDR3. Losses at the gene ends were 3 bases for V and 15 bases for J; bases not matched to a gene: 11. The CDR3 spells CAWRDRPTLGLHF. The CDR3 DNA reads as TGTGCCTGGAGGGACAGGCCCACGTTGGGCCTCCACTTT.

This clone appeared a single time. The J gene is TRBJ1-1, the V gene TRBV30; 9 positions agree with TRBD1. The V gene's germline CDR1 is GTSNPN and CDR2 SVGIG (reference sequence). CDR3 length: 13 amino acids. Trimming took 2 bases from V and 10 from J; bases not matched to a gene: 8. The CDR3 region has the DNA TGTGCCTGGAGTCGGGACAGGGCCGGGGGAGCTTTCTTT. Amino acid sequence: CAWSRDRAGGAFF.

This chain links TRBV24-1 with TRBJ2-3; possibly TRBD1 for D (7 bases). The CDR3 runs 16 residues. Per germline, CDR1 KGHDR and CDR2 SFDVKD. V was cut by 4 bases and J by 0 bases, with 13 bases left in between. CDR3 region: CATSEPGGTSTDTQYF. The CDR3 bases are TGTGCCACCAGTGAGCCAGGGGGGACTAGCACAGATACGCAGTATTTT.

This chain links TRBV25-1 with TRBJ2-5, with 9 nucleotides matching TRBD1. Germline trimming cut 3 bases from V and 7 bases from J; bases unmatched to any gene: 9. There are 15 residues in the CDR3. Germline loops: CDR1 MGHDK, CDR2 SYGVNS. CDR3 protein: CASSDGQGTRGTQYF. DNA of the CDR3: TGTGCCAGCAGTGACGGACAGGGGACGAGGGGGACCCAGTACTTC.

The genes are TRBV28 and TRBJ1-5; D gene ambiguous. Germline values: CDR1 MDHEN, CDR2 SYDVKM. Trimming left V 7 bases short and J 7 bases short, with 11 bases between. The CDR3 is 12 amino acids. The CDR3 sequence: CASTSTKQPQHF. The CDR3 nucleotides read TGTGCCAGCACCTCGACTAAACAGCCCCAGCATTTT.

This clone was seen a single time. The V and J genes are TRBV24-1 and TRBJ2-1; D possibly corresponds to TRBD2 (6 bases). The CDR3 covers 13 residues. Between the trimmed V and J ends, which lost 9 bases and 4 bases, there was a span of 12 bases. Germline V gives CDR1 KGHDR, CDR2 SFDVKD. The CDR3 region has the DNA TGTGCCACCTCCGGGAGCAGTTACAATGAGCAGTTCTTC. Translated: CATSGSSYNEQFF.

The chain combines TRBV7-2 with TRBJ1-1; weak D call: TRBD1 (6 bases). The CDR3 runs 14 residues. Trimming took 7 bases from V and 5 from J, leaving 17 bases between them. Germline V gives CDR1 SGHTA, CDR2 FQGNSA. This CDR3 is CASNELGGFTEAFF. The CDR3 DNA follows: TGTGCCAGCAACGAGTTAGGGGGATTTACTGAAGCTTTCTTT.

The chain carries TRBV5-1 and TRBJ2-7; 8 positions match TRBD2. The CDR3 covers 15 residues. Germline values: CDR1 SGHRS, CDR2 YFSETQ. Unmatched junction bases numbered 12, after V lost 7 bases and J lost 3 bases. CDR3 sequence reads: CASPHGLAGYYEQYF. The CDR3 nucleotides are TGCGCCAGCCCTCACGGGCTAGCGGGCTACTACGAGCAGTACTTC.

CDR3 nucleotides: TGTGCCAGTAGCATAACGGGTTACAATGAGCAGTTCTTC. This gives the protein CASSITGYNEQFF. The chain joins TRBV19 to TRBJ2-1; D ambiguous. This CDR3 comprises 13 residues. The V and J ends lost 6 bases and 4 bases respectively, with 10 bases between them. The germline V gene encodes CDR1 LNHDA and CDR2 SQIVND (reference sequence).